The present T cell receptor beta chain was sequenced within a study of lymphopenia after photon versus proton radiotherapy. The study, taken as a whole, reports: Post-nadir diversity loss with photons came from oligoclonal expansion, particularly CD8+ Temra cells.

In regard to this clone: As yet, its antigen is unknown.

Data came from immunoSEQ multiplex PCR; TCRdb stores just in-frame clones and leaves some out. The sample lists 15,000 to 20,000 clones; more than 85% were seen once. This CDR3 is built from 17 residues. The J segment lost 2 bases and the V segment lost 5 bases, leaving 13 bases of the junction unmatched. Looked up from germline, CDR1 is SGHKS and CDR2 is YYEKEE (reference sequence). The source was peripheral blood, collected from a patient treated with proton-based radiotherapy. This chain links TRBV5-5 with TRBJ1-1, with 9 nucleotides matching TRBD1. The receptor's source is a woman aged 55-75 years with cholangiocarcinoma. Some clones in this sample may be carry-over from other donors' samples. The CDR3 nucleotides read TGTGCCAGCAGGCCCCGGGACAGGGTTGCCCAAAACACTGAAGCTTTCTTT. This codes for CASRPRDRVAQNTEAFF.